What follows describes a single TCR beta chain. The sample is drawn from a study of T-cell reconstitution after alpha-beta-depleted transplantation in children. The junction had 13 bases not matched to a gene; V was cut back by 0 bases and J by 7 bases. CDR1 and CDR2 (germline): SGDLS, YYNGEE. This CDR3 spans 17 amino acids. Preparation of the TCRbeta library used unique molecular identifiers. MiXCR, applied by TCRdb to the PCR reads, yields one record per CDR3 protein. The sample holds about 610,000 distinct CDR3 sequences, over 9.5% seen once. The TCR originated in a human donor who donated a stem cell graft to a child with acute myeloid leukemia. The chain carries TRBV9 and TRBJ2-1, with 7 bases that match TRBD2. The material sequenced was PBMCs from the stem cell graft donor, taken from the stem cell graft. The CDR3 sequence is CASSVDGAAGVLNEQFF. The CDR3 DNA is TGTGCCAGCAGCGTAGATGGAGCGGCGGGAGTGCTGAATGAGCAGTTCTTC.